This T cell receptor (beta chain) was captured by sequencing in a study of shared clonotypes between healthy human individuals. Study context: Donors consisted of a couple of women and three men between 18 and 49.

CDR3 length: 17 residues. Germline-derived CDR1 and CDR2 are MDHEN and SYDVKM. V lost 5 bases to trimming and J lost 8 bases; unmatched junction nucleotides: 16. On ten immunoSEQ deep assay plates, unsorted PBMC DNA was sequenced. Clones were read by immunoSEQ multiplex PCR, and TCRdb kept only the in-frame ones, dropping some. The sample records about 480,000 clones, about 80% being singletons. This TCR derives from a woman in her 40s in good health. Some clones in this sample may be carry-over from other donors' samples. The specimen sequenced was PBMCs. V gene TRBV28 combines with J gene TRBJ2-1; 9 bases fit TRBD2. The CDR3 DNA reads TGTGCCAGCAGTCCCCGGAGACGGGCGGGAGGGCTTGATGAGCAGTTCTTC. Translated: CASSPRRRAGGLDEQFF.